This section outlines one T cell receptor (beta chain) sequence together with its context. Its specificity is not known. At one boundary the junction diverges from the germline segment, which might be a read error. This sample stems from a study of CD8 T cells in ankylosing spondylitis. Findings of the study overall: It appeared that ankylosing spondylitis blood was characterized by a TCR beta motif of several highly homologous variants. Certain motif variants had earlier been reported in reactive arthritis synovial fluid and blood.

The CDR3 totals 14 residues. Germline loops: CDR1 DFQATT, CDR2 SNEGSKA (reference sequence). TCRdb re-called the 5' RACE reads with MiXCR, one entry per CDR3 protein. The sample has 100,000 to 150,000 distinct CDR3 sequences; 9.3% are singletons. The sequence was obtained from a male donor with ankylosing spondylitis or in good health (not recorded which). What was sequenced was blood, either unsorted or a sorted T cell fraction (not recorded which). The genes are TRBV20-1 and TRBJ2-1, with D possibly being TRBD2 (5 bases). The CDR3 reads CSAWGDSTYNKQFF. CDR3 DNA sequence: TGCAGTGCTTGGGGAGATAGTACCTACAATAAGCAGTTCTTC.